This TCR beta chain was recorded in a study of T cell responses to AZD1222 COVID-19 vaccine. This CDR3 spans 15 amino acids. Trimming at V came to 6 bases and at J to 2 bases, leaving 6 bases not matched to a gene. CDR1 is MNHEY, CDR2 SVGEGT, per germline. Details on this clone: Its antigen is still unknown.

Regarding the study as a whole: Clonal diversity may have been underestimated in mostly white British donors. Repertoire sampling was restricted to post-peak T cell response timepoints. Spike as a whole was targeted by vaccine-associated CD4 TCRs, dominant at 160-218 and 743-854.

The assay was immunoSEQ multiplex PCR, and TCRdb's table has in-frame clones only and misses some. The sample shows 50,000 to 70,000 clones, 89% of them seen only once. The TCR sequence derives from an adult who received the AZD1222 COVID-19 vaccine. Specimen: peripheral blood, collected 28 days after the second AZD1222 dose. V usage is TRBV6-2 or TRBV6-3 and J usage is TRBJ1-5; 8 bases agree with TRBD1. DNA for the CDR3: TGTGCCAGCAGCCTCGACAGGGGACGCAATCAGCCCCAGCATTTT. Encoded protein: CASSLDRGRNQPQHF.